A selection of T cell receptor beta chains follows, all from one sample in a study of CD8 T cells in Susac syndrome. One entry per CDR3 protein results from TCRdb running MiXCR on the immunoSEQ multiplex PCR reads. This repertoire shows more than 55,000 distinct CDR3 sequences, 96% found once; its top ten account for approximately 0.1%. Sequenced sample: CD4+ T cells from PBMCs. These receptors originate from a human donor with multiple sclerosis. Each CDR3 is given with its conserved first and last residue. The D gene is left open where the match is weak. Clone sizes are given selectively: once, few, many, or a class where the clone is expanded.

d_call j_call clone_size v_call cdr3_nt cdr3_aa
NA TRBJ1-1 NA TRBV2 TGTGCCAGCAGTGGGGAAGCTTTCTTT CASSGEAFF
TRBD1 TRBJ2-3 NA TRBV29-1 TGCAGCGTCAGGACAGGGGGGAACACAGATACGCAGTATTTT CSVRTGGNTDTQYF
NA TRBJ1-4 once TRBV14 TGTGCCAGCAGCCAGAGTCTACCTGGGGGAAAACTGTTTTTT CASSQSLPGGKLFF
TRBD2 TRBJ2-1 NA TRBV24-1 TGTGCCACCAGCGAAGGGTCGGGGGGGTTCTATGAGCAGTTCTTC CATSEGSGGFYEQFF
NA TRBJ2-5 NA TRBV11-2 TGTGCCAGCAGCCAGCGAGGGGACCAAGAGACCCAGTACTTC CASSQRGDQETQYF
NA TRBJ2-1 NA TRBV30 TGTGCCTGGGTGGGTACGAGCGGGCGCAGCTCCTACAATGAGCAGTTCTTC CAWVGTSGRSSYNEQFF
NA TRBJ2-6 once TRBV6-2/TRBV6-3 TGTGCCAGCAGTTACCAGAGCTCTGGGGCCAACGTCCTGACTTTC CASSYQSSGANVLTF
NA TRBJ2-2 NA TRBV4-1 TGCGCCAGCAGCCCAAGGGACACGGACACCGGGGAGCTGTTTTTT CASSPRDTDTGELFF
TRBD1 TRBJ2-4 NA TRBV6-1 TGTGCCAGCTTGAGGACAGGGTGGACGTGGGACATTCAGTACTTC CASLRTGWTWDIQYF
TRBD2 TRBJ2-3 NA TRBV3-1 TGTGCCAGCAGCCAAGGACAGCGGGGGTTCCCAGATACGCAGTATTTT CASSQGQRGFPDTQYF
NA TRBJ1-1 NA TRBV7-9 TGTGCCAGCAGCAGAGCCTTGACAGAGGACACTGAAGCTTTCTTT CASSRALTEDTEAFF
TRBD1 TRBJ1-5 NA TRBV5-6 TGTGCCAGCAGCTTTGGAGGGGGCCGGCCCCAGCATTTT CASSFGGGRPQHF
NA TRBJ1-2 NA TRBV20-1 TGCAGTGCTCCCCCTTTGTGGGTAGGTTGGCGTGGCTACACCTTC CSAPPLWVGWRGYTF
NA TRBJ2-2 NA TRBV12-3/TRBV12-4 TGTGCCAGCAGTTTACGTGGGGGATTAGGCACCGGGGAGCTGTTTTTT CASSLRGGLGTGELFF
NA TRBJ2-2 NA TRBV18 TGTGCCAGCTCACCACGCCGGACAATCACCGGGGAGCTGTTTTTT CASSPRRTITGELFF
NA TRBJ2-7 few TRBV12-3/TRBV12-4 TGTGCCAGCAGTTTTAACCCACAGGGCGAGCAGTACTTC CASSFNPQGEQYF
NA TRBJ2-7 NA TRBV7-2 TGTGCCAGCAGCTTAGCAGACAGTACTACCTACGAGCAGTACTTC CASSLADSTTYEQYF
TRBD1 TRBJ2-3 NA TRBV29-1 TGCAGCGACTTACAGGGGGATACGCAGTATTTT CSDLQGDTQYF
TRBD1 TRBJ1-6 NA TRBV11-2 TGTGCCAGCAGCCCCGGCCAGGGGGCTCGTGCCCTCCACTTT CASSPGQGARALHF
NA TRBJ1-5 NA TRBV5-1 TGCGCCAGCAGCTTGGAAGGAAACAATCAGCCCCAGCATTTT CASSLEGNNQPQHF
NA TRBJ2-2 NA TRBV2 TGTGCCAGCAGTGTCGGAAACACCGGGGAGCTGTTTTTT CASSVGNTGELFF
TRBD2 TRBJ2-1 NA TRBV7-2 TGTGCCAGCAGCTTAGCGACTAGCGGGGGGGCTTACAATGAGCAGTTCTTC CASSLATSGGAYNEQFF
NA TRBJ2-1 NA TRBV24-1 TGTGCCACCAGTGACGCCGCAGGGTCCTGGGACAATGAGCAGTTCTTC CATSDAAGSWDNEQFF
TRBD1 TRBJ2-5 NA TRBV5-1 TGCGCCAGCAGCTTAACAGGGGACAGGGGTGAGACCCAGTACTTC CASSLTGDRGETQYF